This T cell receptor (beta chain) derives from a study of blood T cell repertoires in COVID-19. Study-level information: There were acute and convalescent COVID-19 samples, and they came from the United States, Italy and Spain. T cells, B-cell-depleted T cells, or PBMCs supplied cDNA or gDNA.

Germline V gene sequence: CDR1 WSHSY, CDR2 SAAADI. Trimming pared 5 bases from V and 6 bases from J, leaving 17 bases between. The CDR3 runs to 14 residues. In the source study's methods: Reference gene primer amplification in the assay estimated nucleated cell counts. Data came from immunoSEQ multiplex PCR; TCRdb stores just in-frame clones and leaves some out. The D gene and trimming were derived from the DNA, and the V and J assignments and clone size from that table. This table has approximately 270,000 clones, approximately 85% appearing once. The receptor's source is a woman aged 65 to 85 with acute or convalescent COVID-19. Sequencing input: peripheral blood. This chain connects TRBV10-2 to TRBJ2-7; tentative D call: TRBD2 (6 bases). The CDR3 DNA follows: TGCGCCAGCAGTCCGGGACTGCGCGTCAGCGAGCAGTACTTC. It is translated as CASSPGLRVSEQYF.